The rows below give T cell receptor beta chains drawn from one sample of a study of post-analysis software for immune sequencing data. TCRdb used MiXCR to reprocess the PCR reads, holding one entry per CDR3 protein. The sample shows 400,000 to 500,000 distinct CDR3 sequences, more than 30% of them seen only once. Material: blood. These receptors all come from a girl aged 2 to 10 with multiple sclerosis. The conserved cysteine and the conserved F or W are not part of the CDR3 here. Clone size is given for some rows only: seen once, a few or many times, or a class if the clone is expanded.

clone_size	v_call	j_call	cdr3_aa
.	TRBV2	TRBJ2-1	ASSWDTSTYNEQF
.	TRBV12-3/TRBV12-4	TRBJ2-1	ASTTTYSYNEQF
few	TRBV2	TRBJ2-3	ASVKDVNGRAADTQY
few	TRBV18	TRBJ1-2	ASSGNTGQQNGYT
.	TRBV28	TRBJ1-2	ASSTDSGVGYGYT
few	TRBV4-3	TRBJ2-3	ASSQRSGRPPGGTQY
few	TRBV5-4	TRBJ2-4	ASSLDRGRTKNIQY
few	TRBV28	TRBJ2-5	ASSLGAVETQY
few	TRBV7-2	TRBJ1-5	ASSQGNGNQPQH
.	TRBV14	TRBJ2-3	ASSQDMASGRTDTQY
.	TRBV12-3/TRBV12-4	TRBJ2-1	ASSLREGSYNEQF
few	TRBV6-2/TRBV6-3	TRBJ1-2	ATMDMSHYGYT
.	TRBV7-2	TRBJ2-1	ASSRIRGQGAVNEQF
.	TRBV12-3/TRBV12-4	TRBJ1-2	ACSLSLQGNYGYT
.	TRBV3-1	TRBJ1-1	ASSQVDWTEAF
.	TRBV2	TRBJ1-4	ASTGQGEEKLF
.	TRBV27	TRBJ2-3	ASSLSAGRHTQY
few	TRBV11-2	TRBJ2-1	ASSPLTSPNEQF
.	TRBV28	TRBJ1-5	ASSLRLGHPGGYSNQPQH
.	TRBV5-5	TRBJ2-1	ASVPGQVNYNEQF
.	TRBV6-4	TRBJ1-1	ASSSPVGGTEAF
few	TRBV20-1	TRBJ2-3	SAKRGGSTGTQY
.	TRBV11-2	TRBJ1-1	ASSPGPTYLNTEAF
.	TRBV5-1	TRBJ1-1	ASSLDLGNTEAF
few	TRBV7-6	TRBJ2-7	ASSLHPTSGRSSYEQY
.	TRBV7-9	TRBJ2-4	ASSLAGDRDIRGQLY
.	TRBV11-2	TRBJ1-2	ASSLTGPGQANGYT